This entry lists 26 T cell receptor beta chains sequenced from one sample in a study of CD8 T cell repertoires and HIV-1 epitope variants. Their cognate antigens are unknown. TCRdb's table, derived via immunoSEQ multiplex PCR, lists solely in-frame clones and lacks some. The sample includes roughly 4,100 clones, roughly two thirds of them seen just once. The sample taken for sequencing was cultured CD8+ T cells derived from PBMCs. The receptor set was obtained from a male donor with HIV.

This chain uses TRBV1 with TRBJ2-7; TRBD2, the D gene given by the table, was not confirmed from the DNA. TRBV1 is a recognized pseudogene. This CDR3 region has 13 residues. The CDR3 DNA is TGCACCAGCAGCCATTCTCTGCGGTACGAGCAGTACTTC. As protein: CTSSHSLRYEQYF.

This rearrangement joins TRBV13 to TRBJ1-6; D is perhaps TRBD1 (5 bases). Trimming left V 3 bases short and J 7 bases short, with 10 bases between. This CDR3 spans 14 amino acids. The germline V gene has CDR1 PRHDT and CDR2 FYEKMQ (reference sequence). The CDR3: CASSFGGENSPLHF. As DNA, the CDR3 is TGTGCCAGCAGCTTTGGAGGGGAGAATTCACCCCTCCACTTT.

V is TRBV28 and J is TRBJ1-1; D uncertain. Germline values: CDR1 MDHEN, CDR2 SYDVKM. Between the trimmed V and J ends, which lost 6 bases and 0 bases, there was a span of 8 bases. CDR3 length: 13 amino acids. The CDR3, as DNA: TGTGCCAGCAGCACCAGACTGAACACTGAAGCTTTCTTT. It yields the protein CASSTRLNTEAFF.

The CDR3 reads CASSLEVAGQQFF. The CDR3 nucleotides read TGTGCCAGCAGCTTGGAGGTGGCGGGGCAGCAGTTCTTC. The genes are TRBV5-6 and TRBJ2-1, with D possibly being TRBD2 (6 bases). Trimming took 0 bases from V and 11 from J, leaving 12 bases between them. The V gene's germline CDR1 is SGHDT and CDR2 YYEEEE. The CDR3 consists of 13 residues.

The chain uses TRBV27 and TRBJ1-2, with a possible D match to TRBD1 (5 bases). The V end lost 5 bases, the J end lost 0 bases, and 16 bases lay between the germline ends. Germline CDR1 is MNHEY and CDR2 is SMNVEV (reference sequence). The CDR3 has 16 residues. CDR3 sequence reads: CASSPSGASANYGYTF. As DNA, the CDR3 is TGTGCCAGCAGTCCCAGCGGGGCGTCAGCTAACTATGGCTACACCTTC.

The CDR3 sequence: CASSLGTGALGPQHF. The CDR3 DNA reads as TGTGCCAGCAGTTTGGGGACAGGGGCCCTAGGGCCCCAGCATTTT. The chain is built from TRBV28 and TRBJ1-5, with 10 bases aligning to TRBD1. The CDR3 is 15 amino acids. V was pared by 3 bases and J by 9 bases, with 8 bases of the junction left unmatched. Germline CDR1 MDHEN, CDR2 SYDVKM.

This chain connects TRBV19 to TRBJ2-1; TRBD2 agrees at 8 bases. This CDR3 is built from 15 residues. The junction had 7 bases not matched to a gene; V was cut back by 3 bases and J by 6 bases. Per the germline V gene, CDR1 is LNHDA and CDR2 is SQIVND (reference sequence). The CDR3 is CASSMLTGGGNEQFF. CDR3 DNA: TGTGCCAGTAGTATGCTAACGGGAGGGGGCAATGAGCAGTTCTTC.

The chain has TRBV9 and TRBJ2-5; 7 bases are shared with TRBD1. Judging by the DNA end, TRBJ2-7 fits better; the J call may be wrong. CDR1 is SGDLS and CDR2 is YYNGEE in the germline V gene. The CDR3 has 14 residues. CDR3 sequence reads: CASSPLDRAYEQYF. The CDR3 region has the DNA TGTGCCAGCAGCCCCCTAGACAGGGCCTACGAGCAGTACTTC.

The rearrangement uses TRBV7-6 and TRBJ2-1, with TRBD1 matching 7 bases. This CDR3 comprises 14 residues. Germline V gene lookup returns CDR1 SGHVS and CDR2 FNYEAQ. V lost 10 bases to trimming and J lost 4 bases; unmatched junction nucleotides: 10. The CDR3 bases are TGTGCCACCACGAGACAGGGCGTGTACAATGAGCAGTTCTTC. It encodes CATTRQGVYNEQFF.

The DNA for the CDR3 is TGTGCCAGCAGTTGGTCGGGGGCGAATAGCAATCAGCCCCAGCATTTT. This gives the protein CASSWSGANSNQPQHF. The gene calls are TRBV28 and TRBJ1-5, with a possible D match to TRBD1 (6 bases). The germline V gene has CDR1 MDHEN and CDR2 SYDVKM. With 4 bases removed from V and 0 bases from J, the gap between germline ends came to 13 bases. This CDR3 comprises 16 residues.

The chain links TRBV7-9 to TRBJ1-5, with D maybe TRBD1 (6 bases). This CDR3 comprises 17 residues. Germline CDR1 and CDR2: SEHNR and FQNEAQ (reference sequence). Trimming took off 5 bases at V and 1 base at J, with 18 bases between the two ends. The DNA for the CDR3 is TGTGCCAGCAGCCCAACCCCCAGGGGCGGGAGCAATCAGCCCCAGCATTTT. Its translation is CASSPTPRGGSNQPQHF.

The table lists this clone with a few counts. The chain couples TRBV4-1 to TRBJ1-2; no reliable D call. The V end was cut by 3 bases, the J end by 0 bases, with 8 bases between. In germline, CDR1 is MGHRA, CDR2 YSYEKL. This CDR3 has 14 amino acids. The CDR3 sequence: CASSQMTANYGYTF. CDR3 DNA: TGCGCCAGCAGCCAGATGACGGCTAACTATGGCTACACCTTC.

CDR3 nucleotide sequence: TGTGCCAGTAGTACCCCCACGGGCAGGGGGCTTGGGACCCAGTACTTC. The encoded protein is CASSTPTGRGLGTQYF. The rearrangement links TRBV19 to TRBJ2-5; 8 positions agree with TRBD1. This CDR3 has 16 amino acids. Germline V gene data show CDR1 as LNHDA and CDR2 as SQIVND (reference sequence). After removal of 4 bases from V and 7 bases from J, the junction contained 14 bases not matched to a gene.

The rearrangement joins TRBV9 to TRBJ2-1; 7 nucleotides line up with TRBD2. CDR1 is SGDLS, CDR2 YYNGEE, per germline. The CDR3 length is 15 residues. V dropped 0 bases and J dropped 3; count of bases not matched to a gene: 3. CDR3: CASSVAGGSYNEQFF. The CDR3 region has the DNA TGTGCCAGCAGCGTAGCAGGCGGGAGCTACAATGAGCAGTTCTTC.

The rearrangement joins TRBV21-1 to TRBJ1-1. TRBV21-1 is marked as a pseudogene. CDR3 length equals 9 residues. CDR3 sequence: CASSKQAFF. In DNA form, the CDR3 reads TGTGCCAGCAGCAAACAAGCTTTCTTT.

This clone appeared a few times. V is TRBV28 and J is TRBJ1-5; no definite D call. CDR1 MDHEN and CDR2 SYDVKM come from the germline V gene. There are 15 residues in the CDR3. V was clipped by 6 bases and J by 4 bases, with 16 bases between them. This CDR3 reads CASSPVGETNQPQHF. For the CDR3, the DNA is TGTGCCAGCAGCCCCGTCGGGGAGACAAATCAGCCCCAGCATTTT.

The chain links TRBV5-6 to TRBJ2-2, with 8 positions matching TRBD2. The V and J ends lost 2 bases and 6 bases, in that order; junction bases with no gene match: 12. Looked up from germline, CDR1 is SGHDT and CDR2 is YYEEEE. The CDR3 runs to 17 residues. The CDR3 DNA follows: TGTGCCAGCAGCTTTGCAAGTAGCGGGACGGTGGCCGGGGAGCTGTTTTTT. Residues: CASSFASSGTVAGELFF.

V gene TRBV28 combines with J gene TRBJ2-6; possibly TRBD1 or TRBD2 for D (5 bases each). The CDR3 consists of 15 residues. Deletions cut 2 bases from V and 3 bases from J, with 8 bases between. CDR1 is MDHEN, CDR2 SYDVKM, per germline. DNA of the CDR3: TGTGCCAGCAGTTTAAGTGGGGGTGGGGCCAACGTCCTGACTTTC. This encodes CASSLSGGGANVLTF.

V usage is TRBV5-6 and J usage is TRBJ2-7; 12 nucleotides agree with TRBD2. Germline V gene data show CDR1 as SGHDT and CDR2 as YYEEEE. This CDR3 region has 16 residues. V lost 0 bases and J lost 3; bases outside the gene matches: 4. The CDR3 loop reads CASSLGLAGVIYEQYF. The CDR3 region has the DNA TGTGCCAGCAGCTTGGGACTAGCGGGGGTAATCTACGAGCAGTACTTC.

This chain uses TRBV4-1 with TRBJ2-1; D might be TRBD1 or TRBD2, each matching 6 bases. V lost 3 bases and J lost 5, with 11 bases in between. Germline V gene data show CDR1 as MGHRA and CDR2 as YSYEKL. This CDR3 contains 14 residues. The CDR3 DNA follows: TGCGCCAGCAGCCATCTTAGGGGGGACAATGAGCAGTTCTTC. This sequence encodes CASSHLRGDNEQFF.

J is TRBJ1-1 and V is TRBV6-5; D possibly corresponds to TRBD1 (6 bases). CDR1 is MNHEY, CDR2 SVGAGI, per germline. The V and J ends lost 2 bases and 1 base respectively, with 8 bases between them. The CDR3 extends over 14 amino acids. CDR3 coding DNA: TGTGCCAGCAGTTACGCGACAGGGAACACTGAAGCTTTCTTT. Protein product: CASSYATGNTEAFF.

CDR3 in amino acids: CASSPRGTALYEQYF. DNA of the CDR3: TGTGCCAGCAGCCCCCGCGGGACAGCTCTCTACGAGCAGTACTTC. V gene TRBV5-8 combines with J gene TRBJ2-7, with D possibly being TRBD1 (7 bases). CDR1 is SGHTS and CDR2 is YDEGEE in the germline V gene. CDR3 size: 15 residues. V shed 4 bases and J shed 3 bases, with 17 bases lying between them.

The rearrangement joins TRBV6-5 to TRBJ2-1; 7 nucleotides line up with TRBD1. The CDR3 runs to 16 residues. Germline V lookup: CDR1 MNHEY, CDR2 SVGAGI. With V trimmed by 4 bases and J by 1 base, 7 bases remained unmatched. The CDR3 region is CASSLSQGISYNEQFF. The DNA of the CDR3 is TGTGCCAGCAGTTTATCACAGGGGATATCCTACAATGAGCAGTTCTTC.

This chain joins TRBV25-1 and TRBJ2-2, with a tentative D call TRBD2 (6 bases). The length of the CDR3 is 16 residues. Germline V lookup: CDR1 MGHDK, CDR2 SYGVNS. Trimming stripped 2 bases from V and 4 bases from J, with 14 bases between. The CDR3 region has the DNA TGTGCCAGCAGTGAAGTGGGACTGCAGAGCACCGGGGAGCTGTTTTTT. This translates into CASSEVGLQSTGELFF.

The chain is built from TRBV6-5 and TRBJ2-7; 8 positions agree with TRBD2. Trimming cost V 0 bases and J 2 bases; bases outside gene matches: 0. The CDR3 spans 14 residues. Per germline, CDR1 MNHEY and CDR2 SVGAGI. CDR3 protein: CASSYSTSAYEQYF. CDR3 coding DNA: TGTGCCAGCAGTTACTCGACTAGCGCCTACGAGCAGTACTTC.

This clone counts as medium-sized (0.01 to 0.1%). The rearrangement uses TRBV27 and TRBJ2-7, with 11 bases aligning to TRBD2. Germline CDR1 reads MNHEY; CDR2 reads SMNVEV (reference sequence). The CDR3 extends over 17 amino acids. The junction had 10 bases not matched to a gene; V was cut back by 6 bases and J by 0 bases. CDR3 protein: CASSPISTSGSSYEQYF. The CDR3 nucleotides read TGTGCCAGCAGCCCCATCTCTACTAGCGGGAGCTCCTACGAGCAGTACTTC.